This T cell receptor beta chain emerged from a study of T cells after yellow fever vaccination. The overall study: Libraries from low-cell-number fractions were prepared with the SMART-Seq v4 Ultra Low Input RNA kit. Study results and limitations: After the booster, 95% to 98% of CD4 and about nine tenths of CD8 primary-response clones were re-detected.

This CDR3 is 13 amino acids long. Trimming removed 0 bases at V and 8 bases at J, with 11 bases between. CDR1 and CDR2 from the germline V gene are SGHRS and YFSETQ. Template switching by 5'RACE produced TCR cDNA, adding a universal primer site and UMIs. Each CDR3 protein is one row after TCRdb ran MiXCR on the 5' RACE reads. Of 100,000 to 150,000 distinct CDR3 sequences listed, 6% to 8% were seen once; the top ten hold around 2.3%. This clonotype appeared many times. The antigen is undetermined. The TCR originated in a man younger than 35 who received the YFV17D yellow fever vaccine. The source was CD4+ T cells sorted from PBMCs, collected around 10 days after the first yellow fever vaccination. The chain recombines TRBV5-1 with TRBJ1-2; D is unclear. The CDR3 here is CASSLDVQTGYTF. CDR3 DNA sequence: TGCGCCAGCAGCTTGGATGTACAAACGGGCTACACCTTC.